A selection of T cell receptor beta chains follows, all from one sample in a study of blood T cell repertoires in COVID-19. Using immunoSEQ multiplex PCR, the repertoire was profiled, and TCRdb retains in-frame clones only, with some absent. The sample lists fewer than 250,000 clones, roughly 80% occurring once. The sequenced sample consisted of peripheral blood. These TCRs come from a woman between 55 and 75 years old with active or convalescent COVID-19. The CDR3 runs from the conserved cysteine through the conserved F or W. A D gene is named only where the DNA matches it firmly. Some rows have no size entry. The others give once, few or many, or a class for an expanded clone.

clone_size d_call j_call v_call cdr3_aa cdr3_nt
NA NA TRBJ1-2 TRBV6-5 CASSHGWRDGYTF TGTGCCAGCAGTCACGGGTGGCGGGATGGCTACACCTTC
NA NA TRBJ1-1 TRBV5-4 CASTLIGVGTEAFF TGTGCCAGCACCCTTATAGGGGTAGGCACTGAAGCTTTCTTT
NA TRBD2 TRBJ2-7 TRBV15 CATSRSGARNYEQYF TGTGCCACCAGCAGAAGCGGGGCCCGAAACTACGAGCAGTACTTC
NA NA TRBJ1-5 TRBV23-1 CASTHDGPSGGNQPQHF TGCGCCAGCACCCACGACGGCCCCTCAGGGGGCAATCAGCCCCAGCATTTT
NA NA TRBJ1-1 TRBV12-2 CASRFLDRANTEAFF TGTGCAAGTCGCTTTTTGGACAGGGCGAACACTGAAGCTTTCTTT
NA TRBD2 TRBJ2-3 TRBV29-1 CSVERGGRGDTQYF TGCAGCGTTGAAAGGGGCGGGAGAGGTGATACGCAGTATTTT
NA NA TRBJ2-6 TRBV2 CASSTTAGANVLTF TGTGCCAGCAGCACCACAGCTGGGGCCAACGTCCTGACTTTC
few TRBD1 TRBJ1-5 TRBV2 CASSEARPDRTGPQHF TGTGCCAGCAGTGAAGCGCGTCCGGACAGGACTGGGCCCCAGCATTTT
NA TRBD1 TRBJ1-6 TRBV6-5 CASRRTGDYNSPLHF TGTGCCAGCAGGCGGACAGGGGATTATAATTCACCCCTCCACTTT
NA NA TRBJ2-3 TRBV6-5 CASRVSGGGTDTQYF TGTGCCAGCAGAGTAAGCGGAGGTGGCACAGATACGCAGTATTTT
few TRBD1 TRBJ1-4 TRBV19 CATSTGTNEKLFF TGTGCCACTTCGACAGGGACTAATGAAAAACTGTTTTTT
NA NA TRBJ2-1 TRBV6-5 CASSTRGGRYNEQFF TGTGCCAGCAGCACAAGGGGCGGCCGCTACAATGAGCAGTTCTTC
NA NA TRBJ2-1 TRBV10-3 CAISEERSRPYNEQFF TGTGCCATCAGTGAGGAGCGGTCCCGGCCCTACAATGAGCAGTTCTTC
once NA TRBJ1-6 TRBV19 CASSISGSLKPLHF TGTGCCAGTAGTATTTCGGGTTCCCTCAAACCCCTCCACTTT
NA NA TRBJ2-1 TRBV6-6 CASSSRDNSHEQFF TGTGCCAGCAGCTCCCGGGACAATTCGCACGAGCAGTTCTTC
NA NA TRBJ2-3 TRBV5-1 CASSWADSTDTQYF TGCGCCAGCAGCTGGGCTGACAGCACAGATACGCAGTATTTT
NA TRBD2 TRBJ2-5 TRBV7-8 CASSFSGGGETQYF TGTGCCAGCAGCTTTAGCGGGGGGGGAGAGACCCAGTACTTC
NA TRBD1 TRBJ2-1 TRBV6-4 CASSRDRGLVNEQFF TGTGCCAGCAGTCGGGACAGGGGACTGGTCAATGAGCAGTTCTTC
NA TRBD2 TRBJ2-7 TRBV6-1 CASSEGSSGPYEQYF TGTGCCAGCAGTGAAGGGAGTAGCGGGCCCTACGAGCAGTACTTC
NA TRBD1 TRBJ1-2 TRBV5-5 CASIPTGGDYGYTF TGTGCCAGCATCCCCACAGGGGGCGACTATGGCTACACCTTC
NA NA TRBJ2-5 TRBV6-5 CASSYSRQIQETQYF TGTGCCAGCAGTTACAGCCGACAGATCCAAGAGACCCAGTACTTC
NA TRBD2 TRBJ2-1 TRBV28 CASSSDRAGGGLKEQFF TGTGCCAGCAGTTCCGACAGAGCGGGGGGCGGGTTAAAGGAGCAGTTCTTC
NA TRBD1 TRBJ2-1 TRBV2 CASTTGTGGHNEQFF TGTGCCAGTACCACCGGGACAGGGGGTCACAATGAGCAGTTCTTC
NA TRBD1 TRBJ1-2 TRBV5-4 CASSEGQAYIGYTF TGTGCCAGCAGCGAGGGACAGGCGTATATAGGCTACACCTTC
NA NA TRBJ2-3 TRBV5-4 CASSLGPTGSDTQYF TGTGCCAGCAGCTTGGGCCCCACAGGGTCGGATACGCAGTATTTT
NA TRBD2 TRBJ2-1 TRBV18 CASSPPSGQNEQFF TGTGCCAGCTCACCACCTAGCGGGCAAAATGAGCAGTTCTTC
NA NA TRBJ2-2 TRBV9 CASSDGLRGGELFF TGTGCCAGCAGCGACGGACTGCGCGGCGGGGAGCTGTTTTTT
NA TRBD1 TRBJ1-6 TRBV27 CASSWTGESNSPLHF TGTGCCAGCAGTTGGACAGGCGAATCCAATTCACCCCTCCACTTT
NA NA TRBJ2-3 TRBV6-5 CASSYSLASDTQYF TGTGCCAGCAGTTACTCGCTAGCATCAGATACGCAGTATTTT
once TRBD2 TRBJ2-1 TRBV5-1 CASSFEAGGTYNEQFF TGCGCCAGCAGCTTCGAAGCGGGGGGAACCTACAATGAGCAGTTCTTC
NA NA TRBJ2-1 TRBV4-1 CASSEQTRSYNEQFF TGCGCCAGCAGTGAACAGACCCGCTCCTACAATGAGCAGTTCTTC
NA TRBD2 TRBJ2-5 TRBV11-3 CASGRTRGSETQYF TGTGCCAGCGGTAGGACTAGAGGGTCTGAGACCCAGTACTTC
NA NA TRBJ1-1 TRBV18 CASSPDLGTEAFF TGTGCCAGCTCACCGGACTTGGGCACTGAAGCTTTCTTT
NA TRBD1 TRBJ2-7 TRBV9 CASSIGTGVFYEQYF TGTGCCAGCAGCATTGGGACAGGCGTTTTCTACGAGCAGTACTTC
NA TRBD1 TRBJ1-2 TRBV10-3 CAISVNLKSGQGPVNYGYTF TGTGCCATCAGTGTAAATCTTAAATCGGGACAGGGCCCAGTTAACTATGGCTACACCTTC
NA NA TRBJ1-3 TRBV7-8 CASSAWTGGNTIYF TGTGCCAGCTCCGCCTGGACTGGTGGAAACACCATATATTTT
NA NA TRBJ2-3 TRBV12-3/TRBV12-4 CVSSLTRGDTQYF TGTGTCAGCAGCCTAACAAGGGGAGATACGCAGTATTTT
once NA TRBJ1-6 TRBV5-4 CASRRGSYNSPLHF TGTGCCAGCAGAAGGGGCTCCTATAATTCACCCCTCCACTTT
once TRBD1 TRBJ1-1 TRBV5-4 CASSGYRGRTEAFF TGTGCCAGCAGCGGGTACAGGGGACGCACTGAAGCTTTCTTT
NA NA TRBJ2-2 TRBV7-3 CASSPMNTGELFF TGTGCCAGCAGCCCAATGAACACCGGGGAGCTGTTTTTT
NA TRBD1 TRBJ1-2 TRBV5-8 CASSIRGRPYYGYTF TGTGCCAGCAGCATCAGGGGGCGACCCTACTATGGCTACACCTTC
NA TRBD1 TRBJ1-1 TRBV10-1 CASSEGRGVYTEAFF TGCGCCAGCAGTGAGGGCAGGGGGGTCTACACTGAAGCTTTCTTT